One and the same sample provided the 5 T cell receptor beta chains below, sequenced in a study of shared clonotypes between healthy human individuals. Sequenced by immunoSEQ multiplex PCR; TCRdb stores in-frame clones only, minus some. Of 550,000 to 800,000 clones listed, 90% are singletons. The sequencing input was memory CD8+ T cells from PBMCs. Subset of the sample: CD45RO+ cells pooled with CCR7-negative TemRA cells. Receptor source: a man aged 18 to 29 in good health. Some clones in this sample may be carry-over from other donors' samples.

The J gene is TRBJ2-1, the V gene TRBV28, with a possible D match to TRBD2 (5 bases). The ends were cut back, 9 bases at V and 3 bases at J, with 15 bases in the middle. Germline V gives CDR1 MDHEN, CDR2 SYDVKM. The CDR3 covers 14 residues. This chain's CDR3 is CASSRRTFYNEQFF. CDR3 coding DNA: TGTGCCAGTTCCCGTAGGACTTTCTACAATGAGCAGTTCTTC.

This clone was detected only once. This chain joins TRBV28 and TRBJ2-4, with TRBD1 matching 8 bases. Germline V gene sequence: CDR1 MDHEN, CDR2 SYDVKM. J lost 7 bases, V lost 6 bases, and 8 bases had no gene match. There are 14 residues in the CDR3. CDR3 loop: CASSSGQGMNIQYF. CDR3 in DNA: TGTGCCAGCAGCTCTGGACAGGGAATGAACATTCAGTACTTC.

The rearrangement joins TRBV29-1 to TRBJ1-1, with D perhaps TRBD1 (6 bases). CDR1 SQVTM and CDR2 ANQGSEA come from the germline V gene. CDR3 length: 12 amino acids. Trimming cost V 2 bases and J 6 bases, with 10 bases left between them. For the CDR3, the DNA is TGCAGCGTTGAATCCAGGGGCGCTGAAGCTTTCTTT. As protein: CSVESRGAEAFF.

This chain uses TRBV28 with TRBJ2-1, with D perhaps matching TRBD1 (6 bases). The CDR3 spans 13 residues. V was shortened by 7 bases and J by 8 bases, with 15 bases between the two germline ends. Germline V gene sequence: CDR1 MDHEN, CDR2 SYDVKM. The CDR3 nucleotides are TGTGCCAGCACTTTCCCTACAGGGCATGAGCAGTTCTTC. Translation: CASTFPTGHEQFF.

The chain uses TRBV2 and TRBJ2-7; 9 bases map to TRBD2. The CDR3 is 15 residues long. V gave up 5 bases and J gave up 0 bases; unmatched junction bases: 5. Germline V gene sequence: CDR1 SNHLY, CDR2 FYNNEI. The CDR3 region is CASSQPSGTSYEQYF. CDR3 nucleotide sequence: TGTGCCAGCAGTCAACCTAGCGGGACCTCCTACGAGCAGTACTTC.